The T cell receptor beta chain described here comes from a study of blood T cell repertoires in COVID-19. Germline CDR1 reads LNHDA; CDR2 reads SQIVND (reference sequence). This CDR3 spans 14 amino acids. The J segment lost 5 bases and the V segment lost 2 bases, leaving 2 bases of the junction unmatched. Generated by immunoSEQ multiplex PCR, the TCRdb table keeps only in-frame clones and is missing some. The table includes about 100,000 clones, approximately 90% detected once. Sequenced: peripheral blood. The sequence was collected from a man aged 50-59 years with active COVID-19. This sequence joins TRBV19 and TRBJ1-5; 8 positions match TRBD1. CDR3 sequence reads: CASSIQGAYQPQHF. In nucleotides, the CDR3 is TGTGCCAGTAGTATACAGGGGGCGTATCAGCCCCAGCATTTT. Combining the CDR3 with reference TRBV19 and TRBJ1-5 gives the whole variable domain DGGITQSPKYLFRKEGQNVTLSCEQNLNHDAMYWYRQDPGQGLRLIYYSQIVNDFQKGDIAEGYSVSREKKESFPLTVTSAQKNPTAFYLCASSIQGAYQPQHFGDGTRLSIL.